This section outlines one T cell receptor beta chain sequence together with its context. What it recognizes is unknown. Assay used: immunoSEQ multiplex PCR; TCRdb lists only in-frame clones, some missing. The sample holds around 57,000 clones, roughly 86% seen once. The sample is drawn from a study of PD-1 blockade in classical Hodgkin lymphoma. The ends were cut back, 7 bases at V and 6 bases at J, with 12 bases in the middle. Germline assignment: CDR1 SGHDN and CDR2 FVKESK. There are 13 residues in the CDR3. General observations from the study: No one has yet defined what causes the repertoire differences, which may be disease activity or prior therapy. A significant rise in TCR diversity was seen by C4D1 for CD4+ cells but not for CD8+ cells.

Time point in this sample: cycle 4 day 1 (C4D1), after five to seven weeks of nivolumab. Each patient relapsed following autologous stem cell transplantation, and prior brentuximab vedotin exposure differed. Responses achieved at best were complete response, partial response or progressive disease. V gene TRBV14 combines with J gene TRBJ2-2; D is possibly TRBD1 (5 bases). This clonotype was sampled from a human donor with classical Hodgkin lymphoma. This specimen was peripheral blood mononuclear cells (PBMCs), taken before the fourth cycle of nivolumab. CDR3 region: CASIPQGPGELFF. The CDR3 nucleotides are TGTGCCAGCATCCCGCAGGGTCCCGGGGAGCTGTTTTTT.